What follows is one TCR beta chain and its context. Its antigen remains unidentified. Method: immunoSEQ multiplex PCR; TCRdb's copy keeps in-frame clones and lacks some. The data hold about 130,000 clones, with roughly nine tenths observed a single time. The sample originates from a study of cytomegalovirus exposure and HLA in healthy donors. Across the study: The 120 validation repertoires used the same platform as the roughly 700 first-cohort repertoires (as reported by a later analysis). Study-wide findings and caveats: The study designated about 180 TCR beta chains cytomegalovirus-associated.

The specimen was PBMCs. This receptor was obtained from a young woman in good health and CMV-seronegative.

This chain's CDR3 is CASSLRGTRGNQPQHF. The CDR3 DNA follows: TGTGCCAGCAGTTTAAGGGGGACCCGGGGCAATCAGCCCCAGCATTTT. The chain recombines TRBV27 with TRBJ1-5; tentative D call: TRBD1 (6 bases). This CDR3 contains 16 residues. With 2 bases removed from V and 2 bases from J, the gap between germline ends came to 13 bases. From germline, CDR1 is MNHEY and CDR2 SMNVEV (reference sequence).